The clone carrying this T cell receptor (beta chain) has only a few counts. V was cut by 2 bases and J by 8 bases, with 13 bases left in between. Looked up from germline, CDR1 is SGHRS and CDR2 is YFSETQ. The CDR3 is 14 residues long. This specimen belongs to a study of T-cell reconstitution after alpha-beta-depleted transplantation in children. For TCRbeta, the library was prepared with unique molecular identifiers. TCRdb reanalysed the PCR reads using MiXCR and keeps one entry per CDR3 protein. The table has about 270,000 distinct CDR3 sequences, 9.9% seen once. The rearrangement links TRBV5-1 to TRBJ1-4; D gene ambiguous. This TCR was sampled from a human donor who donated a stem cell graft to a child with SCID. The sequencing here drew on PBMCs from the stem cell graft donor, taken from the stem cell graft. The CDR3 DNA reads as TGCGCCAGCAGCTTTGCAGGAACTCTGGAAAAACTGTTTTTT. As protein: CASSFAGTLEKLFF.